The source of this TCR beta chain is a study of cytomegalovirus exposure and HLA in healthy donors. PCR amplification relied on 60 Vbeta primers (plus 13 Jbeta primers). Generated by immunoSEQ multiplex PCR, the TCRdb table keeps only in-frame clones and is missing some. The sample consists of about 130,000 clones, around four fifths of them appearing once. V was cut by 2 bases and J by 0 bases, with 5 bases left in between. In germline, CDR1 is GTSNPN, CDR2 SVGIG (reference sequence). The CDR3 length is 13 residues. The rearrangement links TRBV30 to TRBJ1-3, with a tentative D call TRBD1 (5 bases). Sequencing used PBMCs. The TCR originated in a male donor in good health and CMV-seronegative. CDR3 sequence: CAWSTGSGNTIYF. The CDR3 DNA reads as TGTGCCTGGAGTACAGGCTCTGGAAACACCATATATTTT. The entire variable domain, with the rest obtained from reference TRBV30 and TRBJ1-3, is as follows: SQTIHQWPATLVQPVGSPLSLECTVEGTSNPNLYWYRQAAGRGLQLLFYSVGIGQISSEVPQNLSASRPQDRQFILSSKKLLLSDSGFYLCAWSTGSGNTIYFGEGSWLTVV.